The 15 T cell receptor beta chains listed next were all sequenced from one sample in a study of PD-1 blockade in classical Hodgkin lymphoma. Time point defined: newly diagnosed, previously untreated cHL patient sample. Purification of CD4+ T cells from thawed PBMCs was performed via magnetic negative selection. Clones were read by immunoSEQ multiplex PCR, and TCRdb kept only the in-frame ones, dropping some. The sample has about 23,000 clones; approximately 92% are singletons. Source material: CD4+ T cells from blood. The source of these receptors is a human donor with classical Hodgkin lymphoma.

V gene TRBV4-3 combines with J gene TRBJ2-5; no reliable D call. V was shortened by 0 bases and J by 8 bases, with 10 bases between the two germline ends. CDR3 length: 13 amino acids. The V gene's germline CDR1 is LGHNA and CDR2 YSLEER. CDR3 loop: CASSQDFGGTQYF. CDR3 sequence (DNA): TGCGCCAGCAGCCAAGACTTCGGTGGAACCCAGTACTTC.

This clone was seen only a few times. This rearrangement joins TRBV28 to TRBJ1-5; 7 nucleotides line up with TRBD1. J gave up 4 bases and V 3 bases, and 6 bases lay outside the gene matches. CDR1 is MDHEN and CDR2 is SYDVKM in the germline V gene. The CDR3 loop spans 15 amino acids. CDR3 residues: CASSFRDSVNQPQHF. DNA for the CDR3: TGTGCCAGCAGTTTTCGGGACAGCGTAAATCAGCCCCAGCATTTT.

For the CDR3, the DNA is TGTGCCAGCAGTGAAGCGGGGGGATACAGGCCCACTGAAGCTTTCTTT. Translation: CASSEAGGYRPTEAFF. The gene calls are TRBV2 and TRBJ1-1; D may be TRBD1 (5 bases). Looked up from germline, CDR1 is SNHLY and CDR2 is FYNNEI. The CDR3 covers 16 residues. Trimming removed 0 bases at V and 4 bases at J, with 15 bases between.

The chain employs TRBV4-3 and TRBJ2-5; the match to TRBD2 covers 7 bases. The CDR3 contains 15 residues. The trim removed 0 bases at V and 3 bases at J, leaving 4 bases unmatched. Germline lookup yields CDR1 LGHNA and CDR2 YSLEER. The CDR3 is CASSQDPGRKETQYF. The DNA for the CDR3 is TGCGCCAGCAGCCAAGACCCCGGGAGGAAAGAGACCCAGTACTTC.

The J gene is TRBJ1-2, the V gene TRBV7-2; no reliable D call. V was pared by 1 base and J by 7 bases, with 10 bases between. CDR3 length: 13 residues. Germline CDR1 reads SGHTA; CDR2 reads FQGNSA. CDR3 amino acids: CASSLGVAIGYTF. In DNA form, the CDR3 reads TGTGCCAGCAGCTTAGGAGTGGCGATTGGCTACACCTTC.

The chain is built from TRBV14 and TRBJ2-7; 14 nucleotides align to TRBD2. The CDR3 length is 16 residues. Trimming removed 1 base from V and 7 bases from J; junction bases left unmatched: 6. Germline V CDR1 and CDR2: SGHDN, FVKESK. Written as DNA, the CDR3 is TGTGCCAGCAGCCAAGGGACTAGCGGGGGGACTCGGGAGCAGTACTTC. It translates to CASSQGTSGGTREQYF.

The gene calls are TRBV30 and TRBJ1-2; the match to TRBD1 covers 8 bases. The CDR3 length is 17 residues. Germline CDR1 GTSNPN, CDR2 SVGIG (reference sequence). The V gene end was trimmed by 1 base and the J gene end by 4 bases; junction bases not matched to a gene: 14. The CDR3 DNA reads as TGTGCCTGGAGTGCCCGATGGGGCCAGGGGGCCATCTATGGCTACACCTTC. Its translation: CAWSARWGQGAIYGYTF.

The V and J genes are TRBV6-5 and TRBJ1-1; 7 bases are a match to TRBD1. The germline CDR1 and CDR2 sequences are MNHEY and SVGAGI. The CDR3 is made up of 12 amino acids. Losses at the gene ends were 1 base for V and 7 bases for J; bases not matched to a gene: 0. The CDR3 spells CASSYWTGEAFF. In DNA, the CDR3 is TGTGCCAGCAGTTACTGGACAGGTGAAGCTTTCTTT.

The CDR3 loop is CASSPGTGVGQPQHF. The CDR3 DNA sequence: TGCGCCAGCAGCCCCGGGACAGGGGTAGGTCAGCCCCAGCATTTT. The chain couples TRBV4-3 to TRBJ1-5; the match to TRBD1 covers 10 bases. Germline V gene lookup returns CDR1 LGHNA and CDR2 YSLEER. The CDR3 is made up of 15 amino acids. Trimming at V came to 4 bases and at J to 6 bases, leaving 6 bases not matched to a gene.

V and J are TRBV7-9 and TRBJ1-2, with TRBD1 identical over 7 bases. The CDR3 sequence is 13 residues long. Looked up from germline, CDR1 is SEHNR and CDR2 is FQNEAQ (reference sequence). After removal of 3 bases from V and 4 bases from J, the junction contained 2 bases not matched to a gene. CDR3 nucleotides: TGTGCCAGCAGCTTGGGACAGACCTATGGCTACACCTTC. The encoded protein is CASSLGQTYGYTF.

The chain recombines TRBV7-8 with TRBJ2-3; 12 bases align to TRBD1. V lost 2 bases and J lost 9; bases outside the gene matches: 6. There are 15 residues in the CDR3. Germline V gene lookup returns CDR1 SGHVS and CDR2 FQNEAQ. CDR3 loop: CASSLPGQGARTQYF. The CDR3 region has the DNA TGTGCCAGCAGCTTACCGGGACAGGGGGCGCGGACGCAGTATTTT.

This chain links TRBV27 with TRBJ2-7; TRBD2 might be the D (5 bases). The CDR3 is made up of 14 amino acids. Trimming took 4 bases from V and 2 from J, leaving 12 bases between them. Germline V lookup: CDR1 MNHEY, CDR2 SMNVEV (reference sequence). The CDR3: CASSWSGNTYEQYF. The CDR3 nucleotides read TGTGCCAGCAGTTGGTCGGGAAATACCTACGAGCAGTACTTC.

This clone has just one count. This chain joins TRBV7-3 and TRBJ2-2, with 7 nucleotides matching TRBD2. Germline-derived CDR1 and CDR2 are SGHTA and FQGTGA. The junction had 11 bases not matched to a gene; V was cut back by 4 bases and J by 6 bases. This CDR3 has 16 residues. The CDR3: CASSSTGGGGSGELFF. The CDR3 nucleotides are TGTGCCAGCAGCTCGACGGGCGGGGGAGGCTCCGGGGAGCTGTTTTTT.

This rearrangement joins TRBV30 to TRBJ2-1, with D tentatively TRBD2 (5 bases). The CDR3 length is 13 residues. The germline V gene has CDR1 GTSNPN and CDR2 SVGIG (reference sequence). V lost 0 bases to trimming and J lost 7 bases, with 10 bases between them. CDR3 loop: CAWSVRTFNEQFF. DNA of the CDR3: TGTGCCTGGAGTGTACGGACTTTTAATGAGCAGTTCTTC.

This clone was counted a few times. V usage is TRBV30 and J usage is TRBJ1-1; D is uncertain. Trimming removed 2 bases from V and 6 bases from J, with 4 bases in between. From germline, CDR1 is GTSNPN and CDR2 SVGIG (reference sequence). The CDR3 loop spans 10 amino acids. The CDR3 protein is CAWSQAEAFF. The DNA for the CDR3 is TGTGCCTGGAGTCAGGCTGAAGCTTTCTTT.